The 3 T cell receptor beta chains below were found in one sample sequenced in a study of T cell changes during pregnancy in multiple sclerosis. Measured with immunoSEQ multiplex PCR; TCRdb has only the in-frame clones, and not every one. The data hold 65,000 to 80,000 clones, with about 92% observed a single time. This material consisted of CD4+ T cells from peripheral blood mononuclear cells, taken before pregnancy. These receptors originate from a female donor with multiple sclerosis, enrolled in a pregnancy study.

The chain recombines TRBV5-8 with TRBJ1-5; perhaps TRBD1 as D (5 bases). V lost 4 bases and J 4 bases, leaving 12 bases between the germline ends. CDR3 length: 14 residues. In germline, CDR1 is SGHTS, CDR2 YDEGEE. The CDR3 here is CASSPLAGNQPQHF. The CDR3 DNA is TGTGCCAGCAGCCCGCTGGCAGGGAATCAGCCCCAGCATTTT.

The gene calls are TRBV27 and TRBJ1-2; 9 positions agree with TRBD1. The trim removed 5 bases at V and 7 bases at J, leaving 8 bases unmatched. Germline V gene lookup returns CDR1 MNHEY and CDR2 SMNVEV (reference sequence). This CDR3 has 14 amino acids. In DNA form, the CDR3 reads TGTGCCAGCAGTCCCTGGACAGGGGAGTCTGGCTACACCTTC. Residues: CASSPWTGESGYTF.

The J gene is TRBJ1-4, the V gene TRBV4-2; D not certain. From germline, CDR1 is LGHNA and CDR2 YNFKEQ. V was cut by 5 bases and J by 0 bases, with 10 bases left in between. The CDR3 is 15 residues long. DNA of the CDR3: TGTGCCAGCAGCACCAACACAGCAACTAATGAAAAACTGTTTTTT. Protein: CASSTNTATNEKLFF.